These T cell receptor beta chains were read from a single sample in a study of Graves' ophthalmopathy and Graves' hyperthyroidism. TCRdb analysed the multiplex PCR reads with MiXCR anew, one entry per CDR3 protein. The data show 680,000 or so distinct CDR3 sequences, 22% seen once. Source material: peripheral blood. The receptors here all came from a woman aged 18-29 years with stable Graves' hyperthyroidism. Some clones in this sample may be carry-over from other donors' samples. CDR3s include the opening cysteine and the closing phenylalanine or tryptophan. Each record gives: D gene, V gene, clone size, J gene, CDR3 DNA, CDR3 protein. A D gene is named only where the DNA matches it firmly. Clone sizes are given selectively: once, few, many, or a class where the clone is expanded.

TRBD2,TRBV27,many,TRBJ2-7,TGTGCCAGCAGTTTATCTGAGACTAGCGGGGGGGACTACGAGCAGTACTTC,CASSLSETSGGDYEQYF
NA,TRBV2,many,TRBJ2-7,TGTGCCAGCAGTGTTGGACCCGTGGGCGAGCAGTACTTC,CASSVGPVGEQYF
NA,TRBV6-4,many,TRBJ2-7,TGTGCCAGCAGCTCCACGGGGGGCCCCGGCGAGCAGTACTTC,CASSSTGGPGEQYF
TRBD2,TRBV18,many,TRBJ2-7,TGTGCCAGCTCACCAAGGCTAGCGGGGAGTGAGTACGAGCAGTACTTC,CASSPRLAGSEYEQYF
NA,TRBV20-1,many,TRBJ1-5,TGCAGTGCTCGACCCTTGGAGGACGGGGATCAGCCCCAGCATTTT,CSARPLEDGDQPQHF
NA,TRBV20-1,many,TRBJ2-7,TGCAGTGCTCAGGGCCGGGACGAGCAGTACTTC,CSAQGRDEQYF
NA,TRBV11-2,NA,TRBJ1-5,TGTGCCAGCAGCTTAAGCAGGGGAGGGCAGCCCCAGCATTTT,CASSLSRGGQPQHF
NA,TRBV27,NA,TRBJ1-1,TGTGCCAGCAGTCCCTCACACGGAACCACTGAAGCTTTCTTT,CASSPSHGTTEAFF
NA,TRBV6-4,many,TRBJ1-1,TGTGCCAGCAGTGCACAGAGGAACACTGAAGCTTTCTTT,CASSAQRNTEAFF
TRBD2,TRBV20-1,few,TRBJ2-7,TGCAGTGCTAGACCCTGGGGCGGGAGTCGGGTTGAGCAGTACTTC,CSARPWGGSRVEQYF
NA,TRBV7-7,many,TRBJ2-7,TGTGCTACGAGAGACGGCTCCTACGAGCAGTACTTC,CATRDGSYEQYF
NA,TRBV2,many,TRBJ1-1,TGTGCCAGCAGTGAGTGGGCTAGCACTGAAGCTTTCTTT,CASSEWASTEAFF
NA,TRBV19,many,TRBJ1-2,TGTGCCAGTAGTGTCCAAGGAAGGGACTATGGCTACACCTTC,CASSVQGRDYGYTF
TRBD1,TRBV6-5,few,TRBJ1-2,TGTGCCAGCAGTTATGGGGACAGCCTCTATGGCTACACCTTC,CASSYGDSLYGYTF
TRBD1,TRBV6-1,few,TRBJ1-2,TGTGCCAGCAGTCGACGACAGGGTTCTAATGGCTACACCTTC,CASSRRQGSNGYTF
TRBD2,TRBV12-3/TRBV12-4,many,TRBJ2-7,TGTGCCAGCAGAACACACGGGGGGGGCGCAGAGCAGTACTTC,CASRTHGGGAEQYF
NA,TRBV6-5,NA,TRBJ2-7,TGTGCCAGCAGTTACAAGGCTAGATGGTACTTC,CASSYKARWYF
NA,TRBV6-2/TRBV6-3,NA,TRBJ1-1,TGTGCCAGCCTGAACGGGATTAACACTGAAGCTTTCTTT,CASLNGINTEAFF
NA,TRBV7-8,many,TRBJ1-5,TGTGCCAGCAGCCCGAACGAGGGGCAAACCAATCAGCCCCAGCATTTT,CASSPNEGQTNQPQHF
NA,TRBV6-1,many,TRBJ2-7,TGTGCCAGCAGCCCCGACAGGCCACCGTACGGCGAGCAGTACTTC,CASSPDRPPYGEQYF
NA,TRBV5-1,few,TRBJ2-2,TGCGCCAGCAGCCCCTCCTCGACAGGAGCGAACACCGGGGAGCTGTTTTTT,CASSPSSTGANTGELFF
TRBD1,TRBV5-1,many,TRBJ2-7,TGCGCCAGCAGCTTCCGGACAGGGATCTACGAGCAGTACTTC,CASSFRTGIYEQYF
TRBD2,TRBV4-2,many,TRBJ2-5,TGTGCCAGCAGCCAAGCCCCCGGAGGCGGGGGGGCAACAGAGACCCAGTACTTC,CASSQAPGGGGATETQYF
NA,TRBV12-3/TRBV12-4,many,TRBJ1-1,TGTGCCAGCAGTTGGTGGCCGCAACAAGCTTTCTTT,CASSWWPQQAFF
NA,TRBV12-3/TRBV12-4,few,TRBJ1-5,TGTGCCAGCAGTTTATCAGGGTCGAGCAATCAGCCCCAGCATTTT,CASSLSGSSNQPQHF
NA,TRBV30,many,TRBJ2-6,TGTGCCTGGAGTGTACGGGACACTGGGGCCAACGTCCTGACTTTC,CAWSVRDTGANVLTF
NA,TRBV29-1,NA,TRBJ2-2,TGCAGCGTTGAAAGCGAGGGCGACACCGGGGAGCTGTTTTTT,CSVESEGDTGELFF
NA,TRBV6-1,NA,TRBJ1-5,TGTGCCAGCCGACAGTTGAGCAATCAGCCCCAGCATTTT,CASRQLSNQPQHF
TRBD1,TRBV24-1,few,TRBJ1-5,TGTGCCACCAGCGGGACAGGGGGCAGGCAGCCCCAGCATTTT,CATSGTGGRQPQHF
TRBD1,TRBV27,NA,TRBJ2-5,TGTGCCAGCAGGCCCACAGGGGTGATCCAAGAGACCCAGTACTTC,CASRPTGVIQETQYF
TRBD1,TRBV6-5,NA,TRBJ2-3,TGTGCCAGCAGTTACTCGGACAGGGGGCTAAGGGATACGCAGTATTTT,CASSYSDRGLRDTQYF
NA,TRBV28,many,TRBJ2-4,TGTGCCAGCAGTTCGCGGCAGGGCATTAAAAACATTCAGTACTTC,CASSSRQGIKNIQYF
NA,TRBV27,NA,TRBJ1-2,TGTGCCAGCAGTTTCGGCAGTCAGAACTATGGCTACACCTTC,CASSFGSQNYGYTF
TRBD1,TRBV6-5,NA,TRBJ1-1,TGTGCCAGCAGTTTAAACAGGGGATCGGGGACTGAAGCTTTCTTT,CASSLNRGSGTEAFF
NA,TRBV28,NA,TRBJ2-7,TGTGCCACCGCGTTGGCCCAGAGCTCCTACGAGCAGTACTTC,CATALAQSSYEQYF
TRBD1,TRBV2,NA,TRBJ2-7,TGTGCCAGCAGGACGACAGGGGGATCCTACGAGCAGTACTTC,CASRTTGGSYEQYF
NA,TRBV7-6,many,TRBJ2-6,TGTGCCAGCAGCTTAGTTCCCGACTCTGGGGCCAACGTCCTGACTTTC,CASSLVPDSGANVLTF
TRBD2,TRBV27,NA,TRBJ2-7,TGTGCCAGCAGTCCCCACGGACTAGCGGGAAACTCCTACGAGCAGTACTTC,CASSPHGLAGNSYEQYF
TRBD1,TRBV13,NA,TRBJ2-5,TGTGCCAGCAGCTTAGTTGGGACAGGGAACCAAGAGACCCAGTACTTC,CASSLVGTGNQETQYF
NA,TRBV6-1,NA,TRBJ2-2,TGTGCCAGCAGTGAACGGACGGAGCTGTTCACCGGGGAGCTGTTTTTT,CASSERTELFTGELFF
NA,TRBV19,few,TRBJ1-1,TGTGCCAGTAGTACCAGCCGGGGTCAAACTGAAGCTTTCTTT,CASSTSRGQTEAFF
TRBD1,TRBV30,once,TRBJ1-1,TGTGCCTGGAGACAGGGGGAAACTGAAGCTTTCTTT,CAWRQGETEAFF
NA,TRBV12-3/TRBV12-4,few,TRBJ1-1,TGTGCCAGCATACCGTCCGGTCAGGGGACTGAAGCTTTCTTT,CASIPSGQGTEAFF
TRBD1,TRBV20-1,many,TRBJ1-5,TGCAGTGCTGGGGACAGGGACCTAAATCAGCCCCAGCATTTT,CSAGDRDLNQPQHF
NA,TRBV28,many,TRBJ1-2,TGTGCCAGCAGTGGGGGCCCGGGGGGTGGCTACACCTTC,CASSGGPGGGYTF
TRBD1,TRBV20-1,many,TRBJ2-5,TGCAGTGCCGGACAGGGGGCTTTCGGGACCCAGTACTTC,CSAGQGAFGTQYF
NA,TRBV6-5,many,TRBJ2-7,TGTGCCAGCAGGTCCATTTCCTACGAGCAGTACTTC,CASRSISYEQYF
NA,TRBV20-1,many,TRBJ2-1,TGCAGTGCTAGAGACAGGGCCAATGAGCAGTTCTTC,CSARDRANEQFF
NA,TRBV18,many,TRBJ1-5,TGTGCCAGCAGCCCCTCCAGCAATCAGCCCCAGCATTTT,CASSPSSNQPQHF
NA,TRBV28,NA,TRBJ2-7,TGTGCCAGCAGTCTATTCGGGGGCAGGGCATCCTACGAGCAGTACTTC,CASSLFGGRASYEQYF
NA,TRBV12-3/TRBV12-4,many,TRBJ1-1,TGTGCCAGCAGCCCCGGGGGGGGGCGAGCTAATGAAGCTTTCTTT,CASSPGGGRANEAFF
TRBD1,TRBV27,many,TRBJ1-2,TGTGCCAGCAGTTTATCGATGGCAGGGGGGCCTTATGGCTACACCTTC,CASSLSMAGGPYGYTF
NA,TRBV6-2/TRBV6-3,few,TRBJ2-7,TGTGCCAGCAGTTCACCCTGGGACGCCTACTCCTACGAGCAGTACTTC,CASSSPWDAYSYEQYF
TRBD1,TRBV19,NA,TRBJ1-2,TGTGCCAGTAGTACCGGACAGGGAGGTTTGTATGGCTACACCTTC,CASSTGQGGLYGYTF
NA,TRBV3-1,NA,TRBJ1-2,TGTGCCAGCAGCCAAGTGGGTGGGGGCTACACCTTC,CASSQVGGGYTF